This TCR beta chain came from a study of regulatory T cells in long-lasting Graves disease. Study details: Persistence in Graves' disease required over 5 years of antithyroid drugs plus positive TSH receptor antibodies.

Construction of TCR beta libraries relied on iRepertoire HTBI primers and on Arm-PCR targeting CDR3 regions. TCRdb passed the multiplex PCR reads through MiXCR, listing each CDR3 protein once. Of 300,000 to 500,000 distinct CDR3 sequences listed, around 21% were seen once; the top ten hold 20%. From germline, CDR1 is ENHRY and CDR2 SYGVKD. The CDR3 extends over 14 amino acids. Trimming cost V 4 bases and J 0 bases, with 9 bases left between them. Regarding time point: persistent/refractory GD, antithyroid drugs over 5 years with positive TRAb. PBMC-derived RNA was used for the TCR library. From each patient, nine milliliters of peripheral blood was drawn and collected into an EDTA anticoagulant tube. Findings and caveats of the study: Persistent-disease Graves' patients showed less TCR diversity than new cases. The number of shared public clonotypes was higher in persistent patients (more than 2,500) than new patients (about 910).

This clonotype was observed at least ten times. No antigen is known for it. The V call is TRBV10-3, the J call TRBJ1-1, with D possibly being TRBD1 (5 bases). The specimen was peripheral blood mononuclear cells (PBMCs), collected when the disease was refractory, from a patient treated with antithyroid drugs. The sequence derives from a female donor with Graves disease. CDR3: CAISVAGMNTEAFF. In DNA form, the CDR3 reads TGTGCCATCAGTGTGGCAGGGATGAACACTGAAGCTTTCTTT.